Here is one T cell receptor (beta chain) with its context. Original methodology: Cell counts per sample came from amplifying reference gene primers. Clones were sequenced by immunoSEQ multiplex PCR, and TCRdb holds only the in-frame ones, with some missing. V, J and clone size derive from that table, while D and trimming were established from the DNA sequence. The table records some 320,000 clones, 88% of them present only once. Germline V lookup: CDR1 SGHTA, CDR2 FQGNSA. The CDR3 is 13 residues long. V lost 3 bases, J lost 11 bases, and 3 bases stayed unmatched. The data are from a study of blood T cell repertoires in COVID-19. Study information: The United States, Italy and Spain provided the acute and convalescent COVID-19 samples. In each case, the material was cDNA or gDNA derived from T cells, B-cell-depleted T cells, or PBMCs.

This clonotype was obtained from a woman aged 25 to 45 who had recovered from COVID-19. This rearrangement joins TRBV7-2 to TRBJ1-6; 8 nucleotides line up with TRBD1. The sample comprised peripheral blood. Here the CDR3 reads CASSLDRAAPLHF. The CDR3 region has the DNA TGTGCCAGCAGCTTGGACAGGGCGGCACCCCTCCACTTT.